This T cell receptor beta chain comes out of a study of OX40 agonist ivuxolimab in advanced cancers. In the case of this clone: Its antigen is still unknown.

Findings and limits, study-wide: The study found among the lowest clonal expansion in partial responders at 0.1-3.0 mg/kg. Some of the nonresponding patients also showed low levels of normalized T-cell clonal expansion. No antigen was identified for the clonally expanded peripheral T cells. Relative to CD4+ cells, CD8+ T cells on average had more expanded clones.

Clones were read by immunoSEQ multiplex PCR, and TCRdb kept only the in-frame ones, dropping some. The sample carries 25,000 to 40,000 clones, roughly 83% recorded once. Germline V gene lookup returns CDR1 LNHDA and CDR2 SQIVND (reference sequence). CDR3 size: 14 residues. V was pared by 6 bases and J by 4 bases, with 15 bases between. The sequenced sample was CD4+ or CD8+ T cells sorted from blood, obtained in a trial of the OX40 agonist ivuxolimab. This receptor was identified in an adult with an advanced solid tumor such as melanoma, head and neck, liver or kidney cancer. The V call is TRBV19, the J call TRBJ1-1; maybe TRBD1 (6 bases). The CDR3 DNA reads TGTGCCAGTAGCATTACAGGGACGGGCACTGAAGCTTTCTTT. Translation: CASSITGTGTEAFF.